A single sample is the source of the 29 T cell receptor beta chains below, sequenced in a study of blood T cell repertoires in COVID-19. Clones were read by immunoSEQ multiplex PCR, and TCRdb kept only the in-frame ones, dropping some. The top ten clones hold 2.7% of a sample with roughly 200,000 clones, around 90% of them seen once. Sequenced sample: peripheral blood. Receptors originate from a man aged 35 to 55 with active or convalescent COVID-19.

The chain links TRBV28 to TRBJ2-7; a possible D gene is TRBD2 (5 bases). The V gene lost 7 bases and the J gene lost 1 base, with 11 bases spanning the gap. CDR3 length: 13 amino acids. CDR1 MDHEN and CDR2 SYDVKM come from the germline V gene. In DNA, the CDR3 is TGTGCCAGCATTGCGGGTCCGTCCTACGAGCAGTACTTC. Its translation is CASIAGPSYEQYF. The full variable domain, with the rest looked up from reference TRBV28 and TRBJ2-7, is DVKVTQSSRYLVKRTGEKVFLECVQDMDHENMFWYRQDPGLGLRLIYFSYDVKMKEKGDIPEGYSVSREKKERFSLILESASTNQTSMYLCASIAGPSYEQYFGPGTRLTVT.

This clone was observed a single time. The chain uses TRBV28 and TRBJ1-2; TRBD1 matches at 7 bases. With 2 bases clipped from V and 4 bases from J, the junction kept 4 bases outside the gene matches. The V gene's germline CDR1 is MDHEN and CDR2 SYDVKM. The CDR3 is 14 residues long. The CDR3 DNA follows: TGTGCCAGCAGTTTAGGGGACAGTGCCTATGGCTACACCTTC. It is translated as CASSLGDSAYGYTF.

This chain joins TRBV12-3 or TRBV12-4 and TRBJ1-4; D is unclear. The CDR3 covers 13 residues. Trimming pared 6 bases from V and 7 bases from J, leaving 12 bases between. For the CDR3, the DNA is TGTGCCAGCAGCCGGGGAGGGCGTGAAAAACTGTTTTTT. Encoded protein: CASSRGGREKLFF.

This sequence joins TRBV28 and TRBJ2-1, with 11 bases aligning to TRBD2. The CDR3 totals 15 residues. The J segment lost 0 bases and the V segment lost 8 bases, leaving 3 bases of the junction unmatched. The V gene's germline CDR1 is MDHEN and CDR2 SYDVKM. The CDR3 sequence is CASASGGISYNEQFF. The CDR3 nucleotides read TGTGCCAGCGCTAGCGGGGGGATCTCCTACAATGAGCAGTTCTTC. Looking up the rest from reference TRBV28 and TRBJ2-1 gives the full variable domain: DVKVTQSSRYLVKRTGEKVFLECVQDMDHENMFWYRQDPGLGLRLIYFSYDVKMKEKGDIPEGYSVSREKKERFSLILESASTNQTSMYLCASASGGISYNEQFFGPGTRLTVL.

This clone was counted a single time. V gene TRBV29-1 combines with J gene TRBJ1-1, with 8 bases matching TRBD1. The CDR3 consists of 12 residues. J gave up 4 bases and V 7 bases, and 5 bases lay outside the gene matches. The V gene's germline CDR1 is SQVTM and CDR2 ANQGSEA. The CDR3 is CSGLTGATEAFF. DNA for the CDR3: TGCAGCGGGCTGACAGGGGCCACTGAAGCTTTCTTT.

V is TRBV30 and J is TRBJ1-1; a weak D match, TRBD1 (5 bases). V dropped 0 bases and J dropped 4 bases, with 9 bases sitting between them. This CDR3 is built from 13 residues. Per germline, CDR1 GTSNPN and CDR2 SVGIG (reference sequence). In DNA, the CDR3 is TGTGCCTGGAGTGTCATAGGGGCCACTGAAGCTTTCTTT. This translates into CAWSVIGATEAFF.

This clone was counted only a few times. V usage is TRBV29-1 and J usage is TRBJ1-1, with 9 nucleotides matching TRBD1. Germline-derived CDR1 and CDR2 are SQVTM and ANQGSEA. The CDR3 contains 17 residues. The ends lost 3 bases at V and 2 bases at J; junction bases unmatched: 13. In DNA, the CDR3 is TGCAGCGTTGACCCCGGGACAGGGCTGGACGACAACACTGAAGCTTTCTTT. Amino acid sequence: CSVDPGTGLDDNTEAFF.

V and J are TRBV3-1 (or the pseudogene TRBV3-2) and TRBJ2-1; possibly TRBD1 for D (6 bases). The CDR3 contains 12 residues. V lost 3 bases, J lost 11 bases, and 11 bases lay in between. The germline V gene encodes CDR1 LGHDT and CDR2 YNNKEL (reference sequence). CDR3 coding DNA: TGTGCCAGCAGCCACTTACAGGGCCAGCAGTTCTTC. Its translation is CASSHLQGQQFF.

The chain joins TRBV19 to TRBJ1-2; no reliable D call. This CDR3 contains 16 residues. Germline lookup yields CDR1 LNHDA and CDR2 SQIVND (reference sequence). Trimming pared 2 bases from V and 2 bases from J, leaving 15 bases between. CDR3 DNA sequence: TGTGCCAGTAGTATAAGGGAGTGGGCCTCAAACTATGGCTACACCTTC. Its protein is CASSIREWASNYGYTF.

This chain uses TRBV7-2 with TRBJ1-2, with 7 bases matching TRBD1. This CDR3 has 19 residues. V was pared by 7 bases and J by 0 bases, with 20 bases of the junction left unmatched. The germline V gene encodes CDR1 SGHTA and CDR2 FQGNSA. CDR3 DNA: TGTGCCAGCACCGTTTCAGGGAACAGGGGCATAGCCTCTAACTATGGCTACACCTTC. Encoded protein: CASTVSGNRGIASNYGYTF.

The chain recombines TRBV2 with TRBJ1-6; tentatively, D is TRBD1 (6 bases). Trimming stripped 2 bases from V and 10 bases from J, with 15 bases between. From germline, CDR1 is SNHLY and CDR2 FYNNEI. The CDR3 length is 15 residues. CDR3 nucleotides: TGTGCCAGCAGTGAATTACAGGGAAGGATCTCACCCCTCCACTTT. It codes for CASSELQGRISPLHF. Supplemented by reference TRBV2 and TRBJ1-6, the full variable domain reads EPEVTQTPSHQVTQMGQEVILRCVPISNHLYFYWYRQILGQKVEFLVSFYNNEISEKSEIFDDQFSVERPDGSNFTLKIRSTKLEDSAMYFCASSELQGRISPLHFGNGTRLTVT.

The chain uses TRBV3-1 (or the pseudogene TRBV3-2) and TRBJ2-7; 9 nucleotides agree with TRBD1. Germline lookup yields CDR1 LGHDT and CDR2 YNNKEL (reference sequence). The CDR3 contains 15 residues. Unmatched junction bases numbered 4, after V lost 4 bases and J lost 0 bases. The CDR3 coding sequence is TGTGCCAGCAGCCTTGGGACAGGGAGCTCCTACGAGCAGTACTTC. Translating gives CASSLGTGSSYEQYF.

The chain links TRBV5-1 to TRBJ1-1; no reliable D call. The CDR3 consists of 13 residues. Trimming left V 7 bases short and J 1 base short, with 11 bases between. The germline V gene encodes CDR1 SGHRS and CDR2 YFSETQ. CDR3 in DNA: TGCGCCAGCGGAGGTCGGACGAACACTGAAGCTTTCTTT. It translates to CASGGRTNTEAFF.

The chain carries TRBV3-1 (or the pseudogene TRBV3-2) and TRBJ2-7; D gene ambiguous. The CDR3 is 13 amino acids. V was trimmed by 4 bases and J by 5 bases, leaving 12 bases between them. The germline CDR1 and CDR2 sequences are LGHDT and YNNKEL (reference sequence). The CDR3 nucleotides read TGTGCCAGCAGCCCCCTTGGCAGGCACGAGCAGTACTTC. Its translation: CASSPLGRHEQYF.

The chain couples TRBV7-3 to TRBJ2-7; 11 nucleotides line up with TRBD1. Germline loops: CDR1 SGHTA, CDR2 FQGTGA. The CDR3 extends over 14 amino acids. V was clipped by 5 bases and J by 4 bases; unmatched bases: 4. CDR3 region: CASSPGQGAYEQYF. The CDR3 region has the DNA TGTGCCAGCAGCCCTGGACAGGGGGCATACGAGCAGTACTTC.

CDR3 coding DNA: TGTGCCAGCAGCCAAGCCACCGGGACAGGGGTCCCCTACAATGAGCAGTTCTTC. It yields the protein CASSQATGTGVPYNEQFF. The V call is TRBV14, the J call TRBJ2-1; 10 bases align to TRBD1. Trimming at V came to 1 base and at J to 2 bases, leaving 8 bases not matched to a gene. Per germline, CDR1 SGHDN and CDR2 FVKESK. This CDR3 is built from 18 residues.

The rearrangement joins TRBV7-3 to TRBJ2-6; tentative D call: TRBD1 (7 bases). V was trimmed by 3 bases and J by 0 bases, leaving 9 bases between them. The CDR3 sequence is 16 residues long. CDR1 SGHTA and CDR2 FQGTGA come from the germline V gene. CDR3 sequence (DNA): TGTGCCAGCAGCTTGGAGGGGGCCTCTGGGGCCAACGTCCTGACTTTC. This gives the protein CASSLEGASGANVLTF.

This clone appeared a single time. V is TRBV4-3 and J is TRBJ2-7; TRBD2 matches 13 bases. CDR3 length: 15 residues. Germline V gives CDR1 LGHNA, CDR2 YSLEER. V was clipped by 4 bases and J by 2 bases; unmatched bases: 2. CDR3 amino acids: CASSLTSGGPYEQYF. CDR3 coding DNA: TGCGCCAGCAGCCTGACTAGCGGGGGGCCCTACGAGCAGTACTTC.

The V gene is TRBV5-1, the J gene TRBJ1-2, with D unclear. V lost 0 bases and J 8 bases, leaving 14 bases between the germline ends. The length of the CDR3 is 14 residues. Germline CDR1 SGHRS, CDR2 YFSETQ. The CDR3 DNA follows: TGCGCCAGCAGCTTGGCTGCGGGGAGGGAAGGCTACACCTTC. Translated: CASSLAAGREGYTF.

The chain joins TRBV6-2 or TRBV6-3 to TRBJ2-5; D not resolved. V was cut by 4 bases and J by 4 bases, with 4 bases left in between. Per germline, CDR1 MNHEY and CDR2 SVGEGT. The CDR3 covers 11 residues. CDR3 protein: CASSSGETQYF. The CDR3 bases are TGTGCCAGCAGTTCAGGAGAGACCCAGTACTTC.

This clone occurred once. This chain links TRBV18 with TRBJ1-2; 9 bases line up with TRBD1. V dropped 1 base and J dropped 7; count of bases not matched to a gene: 19. The length of the CDR3 is 19 residues. Germline CDR1 KGHSH, CDR2 LQKENI. The CDR3 is CASSPLTAHRDRAWSGYTF. The DNA of the CDR3 is TGTGCCAGCTCACCACTCACCGCACACCGGGACAGGGCATGGAGTGGCTACACCTTC.

The chain carries TRBV28 and TRBJ2-1; D is ambiguous. Trimming took 6 bases from V and 1 from J, leaving 13 bases between them. This CDR3 region has 15 residues. Germline CDR1 reads MDHEN; CDR2 reads SYDVKM. The CDR3 DNA reads as TGTGCCAGCAGCATAAGACTTCGATCCTACAATGAGCAGTTCTTC. It encodes CASSIRLRSYNEQFF.

This sequence joins TRBV28 and TRBJ1-2; D remains ambiguous. Deletions cut 0 bases from V and 8 bases from J, with 10 bases between. This CDR3 has 13 amino acids. The V gene's germline CDR1 is MDHEN and CDR2 SYDVKM. The CDR3 protein is CASSLWVKEGYTF. CDR3 DNA: TGTGCCAGCAGTTTATGGGTAAAAGAGGGCTACACCTTC.

The chain links TRBV7-9 to TRBJ1-2; the match to TRBD1 covers 7 bases. The CDR3 covers 15 residues. V dropped 2 bases and J dropped 8; count of bases not matched to a gene: 11. Germline values: CDR1 SEHNR, CDR2 FQNEAQ (reference sequence). The CDR3 loop is CASSLNLRQGQGYTF. In DNA, the CDR3 is TGTGCCAGCAGCTTAAACCTCCGACAGGGCCAGGGCTACACCTTC.

The chain uses TRBV4-3 and TRBJ2-2; D ambiguous. Looked up from germline, CDR1 is LGHNA and CDR2 is YSLEER. The CDR3 sequence is 16 residues long. With 4 bases removed from V and 2 bases from J, the gap between germline ends came to 14 bases. The CDR3 DNA reads TGCGCCAGCAGCCCCCGGAGAGATCAAAACACCGGGGAGCTGTTTTTT. Its protein product is CASSPRRDQNTGELFF.

The gene calls are TRBV5-8 and TRBJ2-1, with TRBD1 as a possible D gene (5 bases). V was clipped by 6 bases and J by 7 bases, with 17 bases between them. CDR3 length: 14 residues. The germline gives CDR1 SGHTS, CDR2 YDEGEE. CDR3 nucleotides: TGTGCCAGCATTAGGGGTGGGTGGACGAATGAGCAGTTCTTC. Amino acids: CASIRGGWTNEQFF.

V and J are TRBV7-9 and TRBJ2-7; possibly TRBD1 for D (5 bases). This CDR3 is built from 14 residues. Germline CDR1 reads SEHNR; CDR2 reads FQNEAQ (reference sequence). The V end was cut by 2 bases, the J end by 2 bases, with 10 bases between. CDR3 nucleotides: TGTGCCAGCAGCTTACGTCAGGGAACCTACGAGCAGTACTTC. Residues: CASSLRQGTYEQYF.

The CDR3 nucleotides are TGTGCCAGCAGCTTAGCAAGGGGCTTCAACTATGGCTACACCTTC. Protein: CASSLARGFNYGYTF. V and J are TRBV11-2 and TRBJ1-2; weak D call: TRBD1 (5 bases). The V gene lost 1 base and the J gene lost 2 bases, with 11 bases spanning the gap. In germline, CDR1 is SGHAT, CDR2 FQNNGV. This CDR3 spans 15 amino acids. The whole variable domain, remainder taken from reference TRBV11-2 and TRBJ1-2, is EAGVAQSPRYKIIEKRQSVAFWCNPISGHATLYWYQQILGQGPKLLIQFQNNGVVDDSQLPKDRFSAERLKGVDSTLKIQPAKLEDSAVYLCASSLARGFNYGYTFGSGTRLTVV.

The chain combines TRBV5-8 with TRBJ1-3, with TRBD1 as a possible D gene (6 bases). This CDR3 spans 15 amino acids. CDR1 SGHTS and CDR2 YDEGEE come from the germline V gene. V lost 0 bases to trimming and J lost 0 bases, with 7 bases between them. CDR3 loop: CASSLGTDSGNTIYF. CDR3 bases: TGTGCCAGCAGCTTGGGGACAGACTCTGGAAACACCATATATTTT.